A selection of T cell receptor beta chains follows, all from one sample in a study of T cells in Graves' hyperthyroidism and ophthalmopathy. Each CDR3 protein gets one entry after TCRdb re-called the multiplex PCR reads with MiXCR. The sample records roughly 100,000 distinct CDR3 sequences, around 40% being singletons. Material: peripheral blood or thyroid tissue (not recorded which). Source of these receptors: a woman aged 25 to 39 with Graves' hyperthyroidism. The CDR3 runs from the conserved cysteine through the conserved F or W. A D gene is named only where the DNA matches it firmly.

>TRBJ2-2|TRBD2|TRBV20-1
CSARDSQRERTGELFF
>TRBJ1-5|-|TRBV19
CASSVQGDQPQHF
>TRBJ1-2|TRBD1|TRBV5-1
CASSPGPTGTRWLYGYTF
>TRBJ2-7|-|TRBV7-9
CASSLAGGVAYEQYF
>TRBJ1-5|-|TRBV12-3/TRBV12-4
CASSFGGSNQPQHF
>TRBJ2-7|TRBD2|TRBV7-6
CASSRGTSGSTYEQYF
>TRBJ2-5|TRBD2|TRBV7-6
CASSLTAGGLAGEGETQYF
>TRBJ2-2|TRBD1|TRBV7-9
CASSRGTGWTGELFF
>TRBJ2-5|TRBD1|TRBV2
CASKLQGAQETQYF
>TRBJ1-4|TRBD1|TRBV3-1
CASSHRGTDEKLFF
>TRBJ1-1|-|TRBV6-6
CASSLVASAGTEAFF
>TRBJ2-7|-|TRBV15
CATSRRDTGPYEQYF
>TRBJ2-7|-|TRBV5-1
CASSLGGRISYEQYF
>TRBJ2-2|-|TRBV7-9
CASSLVPQKNTGELFF
>TRBJ2-5|TRBD2|TRBV7-8
CASSRTSGRAETQYF
>TRBJ2-7|TRBD2|TRBV10-3
CAISETPGLAVYEQYF
>TRBJ2-5|-|TRBV11-2
CASSLEGLRGPWEETQYF
>TRBJ1-1|-|TRBV5-1
CASSLPGTPEAEAFF
>TRBJ2-2|TRBD2|TRBV4-1
CASSLRERNTGELFF
>TRBJ2-5|-|TRBV6-6
CASSPTGSQYF
>TRBJ2-2|TRBD2|TRBV24-1
CATSTLGEGPITGELFF
>TRBJ2-3|-|TRBV5-1
CASSLEGHRTDTQYF
>TRBJ2-3|-|TRBV10-3
CAITRDGTVTQYF
>TRBJ1-2|TRBD1|TRBV14
CASSPGTVANNYGYTF
>TRBJ2-3|TRBD2|TRBV7-9
CASSHRLAGGSTDTQYF
>TRBJ1-4|TRBD1|TRBV12-3/TRBV12-4
CASKRRQGVDEELFF
>TRBJ2-5|TRBD1|TRBV28
CASRNRGETQYF
>TRBJ1-5|-|TRBV28
CASSFGFGNQPQHF
>TRBJ2-2|TRBD2|TRBV5-6
CASSLAGVGTGELFF
>TRBJ1-5|-|TRBV10-3
CAISEGGVQPQHF
>TRBJ1-5|-|TRBV9
CASSQDGAVPRPQHF
>TRBJ2-3|TRBD2|TRBV6-5
CASTGTSMGTDTQYF
>TRBJ1-5|-|TRBV19
CASSIVDQPQHF
>TRBJ2-7|TRBD1|TRBV7-9
CASRLLGTGPSYEQYF
>TRBJ1-5|-|TRBV2
CASSSGITGKPQHF
>TRBJ2-7|TRBD2|TRBV7-9
CASSPPPGTSGRAGHEQYF
>TRBJ2-7|TRBD1|TRBV14
CASSQPGTGGYEQYF
>TRBJ1-2|-|TRBV10-3
CAISGQTETNYGYTF
>TRBJ2-7|-|TRBV10-3
CAISERQGEAEQYF
>TRBJ1-2|TRBD1|TRBV5-1
CASSQDRGSAGYTF
>TRBJ2-5|-|TRBV2
CASSNVGIGETQYF
>TRBJ2-3|-|TRBV5-1
CASSSPDGVDTQYF
>TRBJ1-4|-|TRBV27
CASSDGKKLFF
>TRBJ2-3|-|TRBV15
CATSAAGTTDTQYF
>TRBJ1-6|-|TRBV15
CATSRGPAGLSPLHF
>TRBJ2-5|TRBD1|TRBV6-5
CASRSRGLAETQYF
>TRBJ2-5|-|TRBV7-2
CASSPSGETQYF
>TRBJ1-5|TRBD1|TRBV15
CATSRPRRGTGVYQPQHF
>TRBJ1-1|-|TRBV20-1
CSARVRDTEAFF
>TRBJ1-1|TRBD1|TRBV7-2
CASSVRTGTPEAFF
>TRBJ1-5|-|TRBV20-1
CSASTANQPQHF
>TRBJ1-5|TRBD1|TRBV28
CASTRQGRQPQHF